The next 14 T cell receptor beta chains were all read from a single sample in a study of a mutant IDH1 vaccine in newly diagnosed glioma. Time point indicated: week 5, during vaccination. Doses comprised 300 ug of mutant IDH1 20-mer peptide each, plus topical imiquimod. For these TCRs, the target antigens are not known. Clones were sequenced by immunoSEQ multiplex PCR, and TCRdb holds only the in-frame ones, with some missing. The sample has roughly 50,000 clones, approximately 78% seen once. Source: PBMCs, taken from a glioma patient whose treatment included an IDH1 peptide vaccine. The receptors come from a middle-aged woman with glioma.

This chain links TRBV19 with TRBJ2-2; 9 nucleotides match TRBD1. The trim removed 5 bases at V and 7 bases at J, leaving 8 bases unmatched. The V gene's germline CDR1 is LNHDA and CDR2 SQIVND (reference sequence). The CDR3 is made up of 15 amino acids. CDR3 sequence (DNA): TGTGCCAGTAGTTTTGGGACAGGGATAGGCGGGGAGCTGTTTTTT. Translating it yields CASSFGTGIGGELFF. Combining the CDR3 with reference TRBV19 and TRBJ2-2 gives the whole variable domain DGGITQSPKYLFRKEGQNVTLSCEQNLNHDAMYWYRQDPGQGLRLIYYSQIVNDFQKGDIAEGYSVSREKKESFPLTVTSAQKNPTAFYLCASSFGTGIGGELFFGEGSRLTVL.

Only one count was recorded for this clone. The chain is built from TRBV19 and TRBJ2-7, with D perhaps matching TRBD1 (5 bases). V was cut by 2 bases and J by 9 bases, with 14 bases left in between. The CDR3 spans 13 residues. Germline V gives CDR1 LNHDA, CDR2 SQIVND (reference sequence). CDR3 in DNA: TGTGCCAGTAGTATAATTGCAGGGTCTGGGCAGTACTTC. It specifies CASSIIAGSGQYF.

The table lists this clone with a count of one. The chain uses TRBV7-2 and TRBJ2-7, with 9 bases lining up with TRBD2. Germline CDR1 SGHTA, CDR2 FQGNSA. The CDR3 length is 18 residues. With V trimmed by 4 bases and J by 2 bases, 15 bases remained unmatched. The CDR3: CASSSPAGGGASAYEQYF. The CDR3 DNA sequence: TGTGCCAGCAGCTCGCCCGCTGGCGGGGGGGCCTCAGCCTACGAGCAGTACTTC.

The V and J genes are TRBV5-4 and TRBJ2-7; D perhaps matches TRBD2 (6 bases). V was pared by 4 bases and J by 0 bases, with 14 bases between. Per germline, CDR1 SGHNT and CDR2 YYREEE (reference sequence). This CDR3 is built from 15 residues. CDR3 protein: CASSQPGTYSYEQYF. The DNA of the CDR3 is TGTGCCAGCAGCCAGCCAGGGACTTACTCCTACGAGCAGTACTTC. The full variable domain, rest sourced from reference TRBV5-4 and TRBJ2-7, is ETGVTQSPTHLIKTRGQQVTLRCSSQSGHNTVSWYQQALGQGPQFIFQYYREEENGRGNFPPRFSGLQFPNYSSELNVNALELDDSALYLCASSQPGTYSYEQYFGPGTRLTVT.

The chain links TRBV11-2 to TRBJ2-2; D might be TRBD1 (6 bases). This CDR3 comprises 16 residues. CDR1 is SGHAT, CDR2 FQNNGV, per germline. Trimming removed 1 base at V and 3 bases at J, with 12 bases between. In DNA, the CDR3 is TGTGCCAGCAGCTTAGTAGGCAGGGGCGACACCGGGGAGCTGTTTTTT. Amino acid sequence: CASSLVGRGDTGELFF. The whole variable domain, remainder taken from reference TRBV11-2 and TRBJ2-2, is EAGVAQSPRYKIIEKRQSVAFWCNPISGHATLYWYQQILGQGPKLLIQFQNNGVVDDSQLPKDRFSAERLKGVDSTLKIQPAKLEDSAVYLCASSLVGRGDTGELFFGEGSRLTVL.

This chain uses TRBV7-2 with TRBJ2-5; D is ambiguous. The CDR3 covers 15 residues. The V end lost 7 bases, the J end lost 7 bases, and 22 bases lay between the germline ends. Germline V lookup: CDR1 SGHTA, CDR2 FQGNSA. CDR3 residues: CASTLRDIGRGTQYF. CDR3 DNA: TGTGCCAGCACCCTAAGAGATATCGGCCGCGGGACCCAGTACTTC.

V usage is TRBV6-6 and J usage is TRBJ1-5; D not certain. Per the germline V gene, CDR1 is MNHNY and CDR2 is SVGAGI (reference sequence). The CDR3 is 13 amino acids. V was pared by 2 bases and J by 0 bases, with 2 bases between. CDR3 loop: CASSYTSNQPQHF. The CDR3 coding sequence is TGTGCCAGCAGTTACACTAGCAATCAGCCCCAGCATTTT.

The rearrangement joins TRBV7-2 to TRBJ2-5; 10 bases agree with TRBD2. The germline V gene has CDR1 SGHTA and CDR2 FQGNSA. The J segment lost 5 bases and the V segment lost 1 base, leaving 4 bases of the junction unmatched. The CDR3 consists of 15 residues. This chain's CDR3 is CASSLVLLAGETQYF. Here the CDR3 DNA reads TGTGCCAGCAGCTTAGTGCTACTAGCGGGGGAGACCCAGTACTTC.

This clone was observed once. CDR3 sequence (DNA): TGTGCCACCAGCACGCCCGAGGGGGGACAGTACTTC. It codes for CATSTPEGGQYF. The rearrangement uses TRBV15 and TRBJ2-7, with D perhaps assigned TRBD1 or TRBD2 (6 bases each). The V end was cut by 4 bases, the J end by 10 bases, with 14 bases between. CDR3 length: 12 amino acids. CDR1 and CDR2 from the germline V gene are LNHNV and YYDKDF (reference sequence).

The genes are TRBV2 and TRBJ2-6, with a tentative D call TRBD1 (5 bases). This CDR3 contains 15 residues. CDR1 is SNHLY and CDR2 is FYNNEI in the germline V gene. V lost 3 bases, J lost 2 bases, and 8 bases lay in between. CDR3 region: CASSEDITGANVLTF. CDR3 DNA: TGTGCCAGCAGTGAGGACATTACTGGGGCCAACGTCCTGACTTTC.

This chain uses TRBV5-1 with TRBJ2-3, with D hard to call. The CDR3 runs to 15 residues. V gave up 0 bases and J gave up 2 bases, with 10 bases separating them. The germline CDR1 and CDR2 sequences are SGHRS and YFSETQ. The CDR3 nucleotides are TGCGCCAGCAGCTTGGAGCAGCGTTTCACAGATACGCAGTATTTT. Protein: CASSLEQRFTDTQYF.

This chain uses TRBV2 with TRBJ1-2; a weak D match, TRBD1 (6 bases). V dropped 1 base and J dropped 13 bases, with 16 bases sitting between them. CDR1 is SNHLY and CDR2 is FYNNEI in the germline V gene. This CDR3 spans 13 amino acids. This CDR3 reads CASSEDGGGRGTF. The CDR3 DNA reads as TGTGCCAGCAGTGAAGACGGGGGGGGGCGAGGCACCTTC.

The chain employs TRBV10-3 and TRBJ2-7; 14 bases agree with TRBD2. Losses at the gene ends were 6 bases for V and 0 bases for J; bases not matched to a gene: 7. The germline gives CDR1 ENHRY, CDR2 SYGVKD. This CDR3 comprises 17 residues. CDR3 DNA: TGTGCCATCAGCGGGACTAGCGGGGGAAAGAGCTCCTACGAGCAGTACTTC. Its protein product is CAISGTSGGKSSYEQYF.

The chain recombines TRBV4-1 with TRBJ1-2; D is perhaps TRBD1 (6 bases). The CDR3 runs 14 residues. V was cut by 0 bases and J by 2 bases, with 7 bases left in between. The germline V gene has CDR1 MGHRA and CDR2 YSYEKL. The CDR3 nucleotides read TGCGCCAGCAGCCAAGAGCAGGGGAACTATGGCTACACCTTC. Translating it yields CASSQEQGNYGYTF.